This TCR beta chain was documented in a study of OX40 agonist ivuxolimab in advanced cancers. The germline V and J ends were trimmed by 0 bases and 2 bases, with 13 bases remaining between them. The CDR3 is 16 residues long. Germline values: CDR1 MGHRA, CDR2 YSYEKL. Patients who had autoimmune disease history or got systemic immunosuppression were left out. Sampled blood was obtained at baseline, cycle 4 day 1, and cycle 7 day 1. Clones were read by immunoSEQ multiplex PCR, and TCRdb kept only the in-frame ones, dropping some. The sample holds about 45,000 clones; 75% to 85% are singletons and the top ten take 2% to 3%.

The sample was CD4+ or CD8+ T cells sorted from blood, taken in a trial of the OX40 agonist ivuxolimab. This chain connects TRBV4-1 to TRBJ1-1; D gene unclear. This TCR came from an adult with an advanced solid tumor such as melanoma, head and neck, liver or kidney cancer. CDR3 region: CASSQEETRINTEAFF. In nucleotides, the CDR3 is TGCGCCAGCAGCCAAGAGGAGACACGCATCAACACTGAAGCTTTCTTT.